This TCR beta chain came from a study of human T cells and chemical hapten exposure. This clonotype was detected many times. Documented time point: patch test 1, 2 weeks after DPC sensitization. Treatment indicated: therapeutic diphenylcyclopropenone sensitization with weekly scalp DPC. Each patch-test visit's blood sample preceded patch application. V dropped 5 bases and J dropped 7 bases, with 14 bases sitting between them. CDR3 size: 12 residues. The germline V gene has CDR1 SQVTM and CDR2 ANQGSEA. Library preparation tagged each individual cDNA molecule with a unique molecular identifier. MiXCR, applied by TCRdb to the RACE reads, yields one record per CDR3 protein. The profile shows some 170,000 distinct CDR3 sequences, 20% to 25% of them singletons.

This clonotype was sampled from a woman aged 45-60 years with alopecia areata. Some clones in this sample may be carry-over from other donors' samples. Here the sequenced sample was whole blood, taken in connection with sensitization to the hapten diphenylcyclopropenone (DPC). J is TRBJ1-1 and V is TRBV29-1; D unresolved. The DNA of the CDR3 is TGCAGCGTTTTGACAAGTACAAATGAAGCTTTCTTT. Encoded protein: CSVLTSTNEAFF.